This record concerns one T cell receptor beta chain sequence. Antigen unknown. The length of the CDR3 is 13 residues. CDR1 is SGHRS, CDR2 YFSETQ, per germline. Unmatched junction bases numbered 4, after V lost 4 bases and J lost 4 bases. The sample is drawn from a study of tumor-infiltrating lymphocytes in localized non-small cell lung cancer. Across the study: From each patient, both tumor and uninvolved lung, non-adjacent to tumor, were sampled.

Study-level findings and limits: Immunotypes IM1 and IM2 had similar TCR-derived T-cell fractions.

Libraries were prepared by immunoSEQ multiplex PCR; TCRdb keeps only in-frame clonotypes and omits some of them. The data show about 12,000 clones, around 78% seen once. Sample: lung tumor tissue. The chain carries TRBV5-1 and TRBJ2-5; 7 nucleotides line up with TRBD1. This sequence originates from a human donor with non-small cell lung cancer. For the CDR3, the DNA is TGCGCCAGCAGCCCCCAGGGGGTAGAGACCCAGTACTTC. Translating gives CASSPQGVETQYF.